The 14 T cell receptor beta chains given below trace back to one sample, sequenced in a study of T cell repertoires in cytomegalovirus infection. No antigens are known for them. Via MiXCR, TCRdb re-called the reads, giving one row per CDR3 protein. The sample records approximately 1,000,000 distinct CDR3 sequences, around 32% being singletons. The material was cultured CD8+ T cells from PBMCs, obtained from culture after CMV antigen stimulation. The receptors shown here come from a human donor in good health (CMV status not recorded). Some clones in this sample may be carry-over from other donors' samples.

CDR3 in amino acids: CASSPPGTGAHNEQFF. The CDR3, as DNA: TGTGCCAGCAGCCCCCCCGGGACAGGGGCCCACAATGAGCAGTTCTTC. The gene calls are TRBV7-9 and TRBJ2-1, with 10 bases fitting TRBD1. CDR3 size: 16 residues. V lost 5 bases to trimming and J lost 5 bases; unmatched junction nucleotides: 9. In germline, CDR1 is SEHNR, CDR2 FQNEAQ (reference sequence).

This clonotype was seen only a few times. The V and J genes are TRBV27 and TRBJ2-5; D gene uncertain. The V end lost 0 bases, the J end lost 0 bases, and 14 bases lay between the germline ends. Germline-derived CDR1 and CDR2 are MNHEY and SMNVEV (reference sequence). This CDR3 contains 17 residues. CDR3 protein: CASSLSYPLPDQETQYF. DNA for the CDR3: TGTGCCAGCAGTTTATCGTATCCCCTCCCGGACCAAGAGACCCAGTACTTC.

This clonotype was counted a few times. The J gene is TRBJ2-2, the V gene TRBV7-9; 7 nucleotides agree with TRBD2. This CDR3 has 13 residues. Germline-derived CDR1 and CDR2 are SEHNR and FQNEAQ (reference sequence). The J segment lost 5 bases and the V segment lost 5 bases, leaving 2 bases of the junction unmatched. The CDR3 region is CASSARGTGELFF. In DNA, the CDR3 is TGTGCCAGCAGCGCGCGGGGGACCGGGGAGCTGTTTTTT.

The table lists this clonotype with many counts. This chain uses TRBV7-2 with TRBJ2-5; 8 bases agree with TRBD2. The J segment lost 5 bases and the V segment lost 4 bases, leaving 12 bases of the junction unmatched. The germline V gene encodes CDR1 SGHTA and CDR2 FQGNSA. The CDR3 is made up of 16 amino acids. The CDR3 loop is CASSYNGGELTETQYF. The CDR3 region has the DNA TGTGCCAGCAGCTATAACGGGGGGGAACTAACCGAGACCCAGTACTTC.

The chain joins TRBV19 to TRBJ2-7; 9 positions match TRBD2. Losses at the gene ends were 7 bases for V and 3 bases for J; bases not matched to a gene: 10. Germline V gives CDR1 LNHDA, CDR2 SQIVND (reference sequence). The CDR3 covers 15 residues. The CDR3 reads CASTPGASGDYEQYF. CDR3 bases: TGTGCCAGTACCCCCGGGGCTAGCGGGGACTACGAGCAGTACTTC. The variable domain in full, with the rest retrieved from reference TRBV19 and TRBJ2-7, is DGGITQSPKYLFRKEGQNVTLSCEQNLNHDAMYWYRQDPGQGLRLIYYSQIVNDFQKGDIAEGYSVSREKKESFPLTVTSAQKNPTAFYLCASTPGASGDYEQYFGPGTRLTVT.

This clonotype came up once. V is TRBV27 and J is TRBJ2-3; D might be TRBD1 (6 bases). Trimming took off 2 bases at V and 1 base at J, with 10 bases between the two ends. There are 15 residues in the CDR3. Germline V lookup: CDR1 MNHEY, CDR2 SMNVEV (reference sequence). The CDR3 spells CASSLDHRGTDTQYF. In nucleotides, the CDR3 is TGTGCCAGCAGTTTAGACCACAGGGGCACAGATACGCAGTATTTT.

This clonotype was seen only a few times. J is TRBJ2-7 and V is TRBV12-3 or TRBV12-4, with 8 bases identical to TRBD2. CDR3 length: 14 residues. Trimming removed 6 bases from V and 5 bases from J; junction bases left unmatched: 9. CDR3 residues: CASSPYGGADEQYF. As DNA, the CDR3 is TGTGCCAGCAGCCCTTACGGGGGGGCGGACGAGCAGTACTTC.

The V call is TRBV20-1, the J call TRBJ1-5; weak D call: TRBD1 (5 bases). The germline CDR1 and CDR2 sequences are DFQATT and SNEGSKA (reference sequence). Trimming took off 0 bases at V and 0 bases at J, with 12 bases between the two ends. The CDR3 covers 16 residues. The CDR3 coding sequence is TGCAGTGCTAGAGATCCCGGACATTATAGCAATCAGCCCCAGCATTTT. This encodes CSARDPGHYSNQPQHF.

This clonotype was found many times. The chain employs TRBV5-4 and TRBJ1-1, with D possibly matching TRBD1 (5 bases). V shed 4 bases and J shed 1 base, with 11 bases lying between them. The CDR3 runs 14 residues. Germline CDR1 and CDR2: SGHNT and YYREEE (reference sequence). The CDR3 sequence: CASSHLGENTEAFF. CDR3 in DNA: TGTGCCAGCAGCCACCTGGGGGAGAACACTGAAGCTTTCTTT.

Only a few counts were recorded for this clonotype. The chain carries TRBV4-3 and TRBJ1-6, with D uncertain. The CDR3 totals 17 residues. Deletions cut 0 bases from V and 2 bases from J, with 11 bases between. CDR1 LGHNA and CDR2 YSLEER come from the germline V gene. The CDR3 sequence is CASSQDRREPYNSPLHF. The DNA of the CDR3 is TGCGCCAGCAGCCAAGATCGTAGGGAACCCTATAATTCACCCCTCCACTTT.

The V gene is TRBV25-1, the J gene TRBJ1-2; D ambiguous. Germline V lookup: CDR1 MGHDK, CDR2 SYGVNS. The CDR3 consists of 15 residues. V lost 8 bases and J lost 3, with 19 bases in between. This CDR3 reads CASQTEGHPYYGYTF. The CDR3 nucleotides are TGTGCCAGCCAAACAGAAGGGCACCCCTACTATGGCTACACCTTC.

The chain recombines TRBV4-1 with TRBJ1-1; perhaps TRBD1 as D (5 bases). Germline V gene sequence: CDR1 MGHRA, CDR2 YSYEKL. Trimming removed 0 bases from V and 7 bases from J, with 15 bases in between. This CDR3 contains 15 residues. The CDR3 bases are TGCGCCAGCAGCCAAGAGGAACTCGCGGGGGGTGAAGCTTTCTTT. Its protein product is CASSQEELAGGEAFF.

V usage is TRBV19 and J usage is TRBJ1-5; D gene ambiguous. Germline lookup yields CDR1 LNHDA and CDR2 SQIVND (reference sequence). This CDR3 is built from 13 residues. Trimming removed 3 bases at V and 4 bases at J, with 7 bases between. The CDR3 protein is CASSMNGNQPQHF. The CDR3 bases are TGTGCCAGTAGTATGAACGGTAATCAGCCCCAGCATTTT.

Turning to this clonotype: At one boundary the junction diverges from the germline segment, which might be a read error. The J gene is TRBJ1-1, the V gene TRBV12-3 or TRBV12-4; weak D call: TRBD1 (6 bases). The CDR3 is 14 amino acids. CDR3 in amino acids: CVSSLAGARAEAFF. The CDR3 DNA reads TGTGTCAGCAGTCTTGCGGGGGCTCGCGCTGAAGCTTTCTTT.